This T cell receptor beta chain appears in the sequencing data of a study of cytomegalovirus exposure and HLA in healthy donors. In the study overall: The early release's HLA-typed donors yielded 65 million to 85 million unique TCRs. Genetic ancestry analysis placed more than 80% of the 350 to 500 donors that were genotyped in the Caucasian-associated cluster. Study-level results: There was a cluster of highly shared sequence variants that was likely a sequencing artifact. A missense DCLRE1C variant was associated with V- and J-gene trimming of TCR beta chains in a later analysis, and an independent cohort replicated the association.

V lost 5 bases and J 8 bases, leaving 13 bases between the germline ends. The CDR3 is 13 residues long. Germline V lookup: CDR1 MDHEN, CDR2 SYDVKM. Vbeta (60) and Jbeta (13) primers were used in the PCR. Clones were sequenced by immunoSEQ multiplex PCR, and TCRdb holds only the in-frame ones, with some missing. The sample carries approximately 130,000 clones, 77% recorded once. Comment on this clone: Its antigen is unknown.

The sample comprised PBMCs. The rearrangement links TRBV28 to TRBJ1-3; D is unclear. This TCR derives from a man aged 18 to 35 in good health and CMV-seropositive. CDR3 in DNA: TGTGCCAGCAGTGGACCACTAGGACACACCATATATTTT. It is translated as CASSGPLGHTIYF. Full variable domain (outside the CDR3, taken from reference TRBV28 and TRBJ1-3): DVKVTQSSRYLVKRTGEKVFLECVQDMDHENMFWYRQDPGLGLRLIYFSYDVKMKEKGDIPEGYSVSREKKERFSLILESASTNQTSMYLCASSGPLGHTIYFGEGSWLTVV.